Listed here are 15 T cell receptor beta chains from one sample, sequenced in a study of cytomegalovirus exposure and HLA in healthy donors. Sequencing was performed with immunoSEQ multiplex PCR; in TCRdb, only in-frame clones are kept and a portion is missing. The table includes roughly 180,000 clones, 86% detected once. The sequencing input was PBMCs. The receptors here all came from a man between 25 and 39 years old in good health and CMV-seropositive.

The rearrangement joins TRBV4-3 to TRBJ2-7, with TRBD2 as a possible D gene (6 bases). Germline V gene sequence: CDR1 LGHNA, CDR2 YSLEER. CDR3 length: 15 amino acids. Trimming shortened V by 0 bases and J by 4 bases, and 13 bases separated the two germline ends. The CDR3 region is CASSQEEAGWYEQYF. In nucleotides, the CDR3 is TGCGCCAGCAGCCAAGAGGAGGCGGGGTGGTACGAGCAGTACTTC.

The CDR3 DNA follows: TGTGCCAGCAGCATAAGTGGGCTTAGTGGGGAGCAGTACTTC. Its translation: CASSISGLSGEQYF. The chain joins TRBV7-9 to TRBJ2-7; D is ambiguous. Trimming left V 5 bases short and J 7 bases short, with 18 bases between. The CDR3 sequence is 14 residues long. CDR1 is SEHNR and CDR2 is FQNEAQ in the germline V gene (reference sequence).

The V call is TRBV28, the J call TRBJ2-2; D is unresolved. V lost 1 base to trimming and J lost 1 base, with 7 bases between them. Germline V gene sequence: CDR1 MDHEN, CDR2 SYDVKM. The CDR3 covers 15 residues. The CDR3 bases are TGTGCCAGCAGTTTATCCGCGCGGAACACCGGGGAGCTGTTTTTT. It encodes CASSLSARNTGELFF.

This clone came up a few times. This chain connects TRBV7-9 to TRBJ1-5; the D is unclear. V lost 3 bases and J 3 bases, leaving 6 bases between the germline ends. This CDR3 region has 13 residues. Germline loops: CDR1 SEHNR, CDR2 FQNEAQ (reference sequence). DNA for the CDR3: TGTGCCAGCAGCTTGGAGTTCAATCAGCCCCAGCATTTT. Translating it yields CASSLEFNQPQHF.

This clone was counted a few times. V gene TRBV9 combines with J gene TRBJ2-7; TRBD1 is a possible D gene (5 bases). Per the germline V gene, CDR1 is SGDLS and CDR2 is YYNGEE. This CDR3 has 15 amino acids. V lost 3 bases to trimming and J lost 6 bases, with 19 bases between them. The CDR3 region has the DNA TGTGCCAGCAGCGCAGAGACAGTCTCCCCGCTCGAGCAGTACTTC. This translates into CASSAETVSPLEQYF. Complete variable domain (other parts from reference TRBV9 and TRBJ2-7): DSGVTQTPKHLITATGQRVTLRCSPRSGDLSVYWYQQSLDQGLQFLIQYYNGEERAKGNILERFSAQQFPDLHSELNLSSLELGDSALYFCASSAETVSPLEQYFGPGTRLTVT.

The chain couples TRBV15 to TRBJ2-2; a possible D gene is TRBD1 (6 bases). V was pared by 1 base and J by 7 bases, with 16 bases between. The length of the CDR3 is 16 residues. The germline gives CDR1 LNHNV, CDR2 YYDKDF (reference sequence). CDR3 in amino acids: CATSRGGRGLFGELFF. The DNA for the CDR3 is TGTGCCACCAGCAGAGGGGGCAGGGGTCTATTCGGGGAGCTGTTTTTT.

V is TRBV5-1 and J is TRBJ1-2, with 11 nucleotides matching TRBD1. V trimming: 0 bases; J trimming: 0 bases; junction bases outside the gene matches: 7. From germline, CDR1 is SGHRS and CDR2 YFSETQ. The CDR3 has 18 residues. The CDR3 reads CASSLARDRGISNYGYTF. CDR3 DNA: TGCGCCAGCAGCTTGGCGAGGGACAGGGGGATCTCTAACTATGGCTACACCTTC.

The genes are TRBV7-2 and TRBJ1-5; the D is unclear. V was clipped by 4 bases and J by 4 bases, with 5 bases between them. This CDR3 comprises 12 residues. Looked up from germline, CDR1 is SGHTA and CDR2 is FQGNSA. The CDR3 spells CASSSTNQPQHF. The DNA of the CDR3 is TGTGCCAGCAGCTCTACGAATCAGCCCCAGCATTTT.

This rearrangement joins TRBV7-6 to TRBJ2-5; tentatively, D is TRBD1 or TRBD2 (6 bases each). The CDR3 totals 16 residues. V was clipped by 1 base and J by 0 bases, with 12 bases between them. Germline V CDR1 and CDR2: SGHVS, FNYEAQ. CDR3 amino acids: CASSLVWRGNQETQYF. The DNA of the CDR3 is TGTGCCAGCAGCTTAGTTTGGAGGGGGAACCAAGAGACCCAGTACTTC.

This chain connects TRBV6-1 to TRBJ1-5; no reliable D call. Germline-derived CDR1 and CDR2 are MNHNS and SASEGT. V shed 2 bases and J shed 0 bases, with 5 bases lying between them. This CDR3 is built from 14 residues. This CDR3 is CASSESISNQPQHF. The CDR3 DNA reads as TGTGCCAGCAGTGAATCAATTAGCAATCAGCCCCAGCATTTT.

In nucleotides, the CDR3 is TGTGCCAGTAGTATGAGGTCGGGTCAGCCCCAGCATTTT. It codes for CASSMRSGQPQHF. The gene calls are TRBV19 and TRBJ1-5; the D is unclear. Per germline, CDR1 LNHDA and CDR2 SQIVND (reference sequence). The CDR3 loop spans 13 amino acids. Trimming cost V 3 bases and J 6 bases, with 9 bases left between them.

The chain combines TRBV6-6 with TRBJ2-5; D not resolved. V shed 2 bases and J shed 4 bases, with 8 bases lying between them. The V gene's germline CDR1 is MNHNY and CDR2 SVGAGI (reference sequence). This CDR3 spans 13 amino acids. CDR3 DNA sequence: TGTGCCAGCAGTTACACTCGAGGAGAGACCCAGTACTTC. It yields the protein CASSYTRGETQYF.

Regarding this clone: The CDR3 end shows no conserved phenylalanine or tryptophan, and so a read error is likely. The DNA is omitted, as the CDR3 cannot be located on it reliably, and the CDR3 follows TCRdb's listing. This chain connects TRBV28 to TRBJ1-2. Germline loops: CDR1 MDHEN, CDR2 SYDVKM. The CDR3 length is 11 residues, termini included. CDR3 amino acids: CASSSMTASLT.

This clone has just one count. This chain links TRBV29-1 with TRBJ2-7; 8 bases are shared with TRBD1. Germline CDR1 reads SQVTM; CDR2 reads ANQGSEA. The CDR3 sequence is 13 residues long. CDR3 amino acids: CSVMTGAAYEQYF. The DNA of the CDR3 is TGCAGTGTGATGACAGGGGCGGCCTACGAGCAGTACTTC.

The genes are TRBV28 and TRBJ2-7; D is tentatively TRBD1 or TRBD2 (6 bases each). With 3 bases removed from V and 3 bases from J, the gap between germline ends came to 12 bases. CDR3 length: 14 amino acids. Germline assignment: CDR1 MDHEN and CDR2 SYDVKM. The CDR3, as DNA: TGTGCCAGCAGTTTGCCGGGGGCCAACTACGAGCAGTACTTC. Its translation: CASSLPGANYEQYF. Looking up the rest from reference TRBV28 and TRBJ2-7 gives the full variable domain: DVKVTQSSRYLVKRTGEKVFLECVQDMDHENMFWYRQDPGLGLRLIYFSYDVKMKEKGDIPEGYSVSREKKERFSLILESASTNQTSMYLCASSLPGANYEQYFGPGTRLTVT.